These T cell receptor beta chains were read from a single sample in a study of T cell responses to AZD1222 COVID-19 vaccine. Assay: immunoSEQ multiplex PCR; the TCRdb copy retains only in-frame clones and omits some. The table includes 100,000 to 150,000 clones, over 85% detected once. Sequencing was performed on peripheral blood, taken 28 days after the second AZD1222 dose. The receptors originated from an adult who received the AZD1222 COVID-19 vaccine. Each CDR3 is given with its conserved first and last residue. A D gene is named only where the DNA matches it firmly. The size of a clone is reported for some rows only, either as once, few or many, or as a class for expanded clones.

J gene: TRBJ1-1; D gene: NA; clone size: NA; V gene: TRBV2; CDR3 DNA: TGTGCCAGCAGTGAGCAGGGTAGTACTGAAGCTTTCTTT; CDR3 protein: CASSEQGSTEAFF
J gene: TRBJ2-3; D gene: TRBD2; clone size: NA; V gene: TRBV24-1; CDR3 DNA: TGTGCCACCAGTGATTTTGCGCGGGGGGGAGGCACAGATACGCAGTATTTT; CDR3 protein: CATSDFARGGGTDTQYF
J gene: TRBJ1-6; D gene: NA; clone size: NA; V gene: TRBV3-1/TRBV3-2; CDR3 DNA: TGTGCCAGCAGCCCCCCACCGCTCGCAAATTCACCCCTCCACTTT; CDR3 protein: CASSPPPLANSPLHF
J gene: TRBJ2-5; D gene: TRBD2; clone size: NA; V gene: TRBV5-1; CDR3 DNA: TGCGCCAGCAGCTTGGCCAAGGTGCTAGCGGGGGGGCACCAAGAGACCCAGTACTTC; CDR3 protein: CASSLAKVLAGGHQETQYF
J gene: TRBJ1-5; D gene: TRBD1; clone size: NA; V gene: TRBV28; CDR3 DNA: TGTGCCAGCAGTTCAGTTACAGGGGAGGATCAGCCCCAGCATTTT; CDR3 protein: CASSSVTGEDQPQHF
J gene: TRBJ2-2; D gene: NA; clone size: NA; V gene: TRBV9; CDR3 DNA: TGTGCCAGCAACCTCCGCGGGGTGGACGGGGAGCTGTTTTTT; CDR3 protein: CASNLRGVDGELFF
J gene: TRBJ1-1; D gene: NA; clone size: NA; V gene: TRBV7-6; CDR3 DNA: TGTGCCAGCAGCTTGCAAGCTAACACTGAAGCTTTCTTT; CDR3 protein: CASSLQANTEAFF
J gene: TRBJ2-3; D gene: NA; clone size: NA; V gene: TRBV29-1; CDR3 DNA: TGCAGCGTTGAATTGGGTGGGGACACAGATACGCAGTATTTT; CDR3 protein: CSVELGGDTDTQYF
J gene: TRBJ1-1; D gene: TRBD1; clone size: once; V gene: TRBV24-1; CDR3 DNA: TGTGCCACCAGTAGGGGCGGGACAGGCGGCGTAGCTTTCTTT; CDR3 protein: CATSRGGTGGVAFF
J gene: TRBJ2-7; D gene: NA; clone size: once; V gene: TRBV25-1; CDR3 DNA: TGTGCCAGCAGTGAATGGGGCCAGAGCTCCTACGAGCAGTACTTC; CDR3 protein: CASSEWGQSSYEQYF
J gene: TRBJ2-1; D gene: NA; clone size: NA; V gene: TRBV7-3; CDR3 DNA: TGTGCCAGCAGCCCCTCGACCAGCTCCTACAATGAGCAGTTCTTC; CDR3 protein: CASSPSTSSYNEQFF
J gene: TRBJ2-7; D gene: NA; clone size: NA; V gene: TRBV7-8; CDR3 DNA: TGTGCCAGCAGCTTAGAGTCGGAAGGTCGGGAGCAGTACTTC; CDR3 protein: CASSLESEGREQYF
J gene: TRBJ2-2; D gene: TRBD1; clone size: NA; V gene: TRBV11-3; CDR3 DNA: TGTGCCAGCAGCGGACAGGGGGCGGACACCGGGGAGCTGTTTTTT; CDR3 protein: CASSGQGADTGELFF
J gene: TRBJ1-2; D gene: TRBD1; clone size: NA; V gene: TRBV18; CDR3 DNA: TGTGCCAGCTCACTCGGACAGGGGATCACCTATGGCTACACCTTC; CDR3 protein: CASSLGQGITYGYTF
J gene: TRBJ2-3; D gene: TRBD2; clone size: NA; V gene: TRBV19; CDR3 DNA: TGTGCCAGTAGTACCCCCCCCCGGCGACTAGCCAGGACAGATACGCAGTATTTT; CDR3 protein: CASSTPPRRLARTDTQYF
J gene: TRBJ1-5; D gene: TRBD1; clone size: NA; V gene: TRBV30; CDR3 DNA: TGTGCCTGGAGCCGGGGGACAGGGGACAATCAGCCCCAGCATTTT; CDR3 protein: CAWSRGTGDNQPQHF
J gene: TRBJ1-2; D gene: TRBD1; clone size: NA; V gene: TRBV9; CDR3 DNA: TGTGCCAGCAGCGTAGATGGTAGTGGGACAGGGATCCCCACCTTC; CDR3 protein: CASSVDGSGTGIPTF
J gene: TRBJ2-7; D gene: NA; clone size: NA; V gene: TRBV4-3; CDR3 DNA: TGCGCCAGCAGCCAAGATTGGGGGGCCTCCTACGAGCAGTACTTC; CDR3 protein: CASSQDWGASYEQYF
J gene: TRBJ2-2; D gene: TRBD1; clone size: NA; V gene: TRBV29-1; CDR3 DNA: TGCAGCGCTTCCGGGACAGGGGACACCGGGGAGCTGTTTTTT; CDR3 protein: CSASGTGDTGELFF
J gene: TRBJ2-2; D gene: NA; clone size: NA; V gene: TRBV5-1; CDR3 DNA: TGCGCCAGCAGCTGGGACGGACTAAACACCGGGGAGCTGTTTTTT; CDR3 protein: CASSWDGLNTGELFF
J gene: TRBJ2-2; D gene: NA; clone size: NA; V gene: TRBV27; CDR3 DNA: TGTGCCAGCACCTATTATCAGAACACCGGGGAGCTGTTTTTT; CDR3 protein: CASTYYQNTGELFF
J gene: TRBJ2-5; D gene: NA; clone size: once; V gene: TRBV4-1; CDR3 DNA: TGCGCCAGCAGCCAGGGCGTGGGCCAAGAGACCCAGTACTTC; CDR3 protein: CASSQGVGQETQYF